This T cell receptor (beta chain) was sequenced during a study of T cells expressing NK-cell markers. Across the whole study: The TCR beta repertoires originated in sorted CD3+CD56+NKG2C+, CD3+CD56+NKG2C- and CD3+CD56-NKG2C+ T cells.

After re-calling the 5' RACE reads, TCRdb lists one entry per CDR3 protein, DNA absent. This table holds around 380,000 distinct CDR3 sequences. Germline V gene sequence: CDR1 SGHVS, CDR2 FQNEAQ. The CDR3 contains 14 residues. Study-wide points: No clear determination of HCMV specificity was made for expanded NKG2C+ T cell clones.

Details on this clonotype: The antigen remains undetermined.

The source material was blood T cells: a sorted CD56 or NKG2C T cell subset, CD4+ or CD8+ T cells, or bulk PBMC T cells (not recorded which). The source of this sequence is a woman aged 45-65 years in good health. The rearrangement joins TRBV7-8 to TRBJ2-5; the D call from TCRdb, TRBD1, cannot be confirmed without DNA. The CDR3 is CASSPTPDGETQYF.